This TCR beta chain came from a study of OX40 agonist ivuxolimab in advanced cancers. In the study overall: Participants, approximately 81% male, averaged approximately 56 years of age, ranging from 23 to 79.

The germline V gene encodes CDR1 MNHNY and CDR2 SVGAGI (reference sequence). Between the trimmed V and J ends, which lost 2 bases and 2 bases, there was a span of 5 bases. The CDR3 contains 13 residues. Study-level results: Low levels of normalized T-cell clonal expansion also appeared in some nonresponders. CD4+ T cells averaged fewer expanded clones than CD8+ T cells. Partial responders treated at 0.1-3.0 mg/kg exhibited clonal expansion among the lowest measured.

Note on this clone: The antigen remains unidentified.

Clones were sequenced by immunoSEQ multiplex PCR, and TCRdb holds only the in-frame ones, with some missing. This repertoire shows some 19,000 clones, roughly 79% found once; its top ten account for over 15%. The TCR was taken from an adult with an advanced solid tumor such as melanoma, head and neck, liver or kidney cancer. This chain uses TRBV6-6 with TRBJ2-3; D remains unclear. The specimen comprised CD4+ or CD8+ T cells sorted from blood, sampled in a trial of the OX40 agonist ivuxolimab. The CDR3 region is CASSYGYTDTQYF. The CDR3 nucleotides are TGTGCCAGCAGTTACGGGTACACAGATACGCAGTATTTT.